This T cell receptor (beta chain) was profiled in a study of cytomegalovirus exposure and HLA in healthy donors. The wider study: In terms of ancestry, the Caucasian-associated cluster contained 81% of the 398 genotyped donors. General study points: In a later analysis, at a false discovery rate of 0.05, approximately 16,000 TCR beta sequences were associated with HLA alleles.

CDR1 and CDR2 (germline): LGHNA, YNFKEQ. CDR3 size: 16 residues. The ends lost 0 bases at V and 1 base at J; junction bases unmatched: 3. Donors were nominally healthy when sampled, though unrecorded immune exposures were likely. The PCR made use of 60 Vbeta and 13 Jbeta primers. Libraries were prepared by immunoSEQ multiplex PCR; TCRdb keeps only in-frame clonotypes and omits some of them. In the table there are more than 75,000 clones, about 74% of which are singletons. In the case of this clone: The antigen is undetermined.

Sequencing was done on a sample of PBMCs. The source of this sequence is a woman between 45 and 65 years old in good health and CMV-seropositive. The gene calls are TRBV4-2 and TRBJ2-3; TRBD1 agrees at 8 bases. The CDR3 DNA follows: TGTGCCAGCAGCCAAGATCCGGGACAGGGCACAGATACGCAGTATTTT. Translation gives CASSQDPGQGTDTQYF.